The 10 T cell receptor beta chains reported below all come from one sample, sequenced in a study of cytomegalovirus exposure and HLA in healthy donors (dated by TCRdb to the late 2010s). Library prep was done by the immunoSEQ multiplex PCR assay. Here the immuneACCESS table is served through TCRdb, limited to in-frame sequences with V and J called. Missing clones are a known gap in these copies; in checked studies unresolved V genes cover under half, and the rest lacks a known reason. In this sample the table shows 250,000 to 300,000 clones, nearly 90% of which occur a single time. The ten largest clones take up 0.35% to 0.4% of the sample. Source material: PBMCs. These receptors were taken from a woman between 18 and 29 years old in good health and CMV-seronegative.

The chain joins TRBV19 to TRBJ1-2; D unclear. This CDR3 has 12 residues. Germline V CDR1 and CDR2: LNHDA, SQIVND (reference sequence). With 5 bases removed from V and 3 bases from J, the gap between germline ends came to 7 bases. DNA for the CDR3: TGTGCCAGTAGTCCCAGCGACTATGGCTACACCTTC. It encodes CASSPSDYGYTF.

The genes are TRBV4-1 and TRBJ2-7, with a weak D call TRBD1 (5 bases). CDR3 length equals 14 residues. Trimming left V 1 base short and J 5 bases short, with 12 bases between. Per germline, CDR1 MGHRA and CDR2 YSYEKL. The CDR3 nucleotides are TGCGCCAGCAGCCAAGCCAGGGCTGGGGACGAGCAGTACTTC. Translated, it gives CASSQARAGDEQYF.

In this sample, this clone turned up a few times. The chain carries TRBV11-2 and TRBJ2-7; D possibly corresponds to TRBD1 (6 bases). Germline CDR1 is SGHAT and CDR2 is FQNNGV. V gave up 4 bases and J gave up 1 base, with 14 bases separating them. This CDR3 is built from 15 residues. CDR3 coding DNA: TGTGCCAGCAGCTCCTTCCGGGACACTTCCTACGAGCAGTACGTC. Encoded protein: CASSSFRDTSYEQYV.

This clone was counted once. This rearrangement joins TRBV6-1 to TRBJ1-3; D gene unclear. With 6 bases removed from V and 4 bases from J, the gap between germline ends came to 7 bases. CDR1 is MNHNS, CDR2 SASEGT, per germline. This CDR3 region has 12 residues. CDR3 sequence: CASSIRGNTIYF. DNA for the CDR3: TGTGCCAGCAGCATCAGAGGAAACACCATATATTTT.

The V call is TRBV7-2, the J call TRBJ1-1, with 7 bases that match TRBD1. The germline V gene encodes CDR1 SGHTA and CDR2 FQGNSA. The CDR3 sequence is 15 residues long. The J segment lost 10 bases and the V segment lost 3 bases, leaving 14 bases of the junction unmatched. The CDR3, as DNA: TGTGCCAGCAGCTTCGCCGGGACAGATGGGCTTGGAGCTTTCTTT. Translated, it gives CASSFAGTDGLGAFF.

This chain links TRBV19 with TRBJ2-6; D is perhaps TRBD2 (6 bases). The ends were cut back, 10 bases at V and 3 bases at J, with 13 bases in the middle. The CDR3 loop spans 14 amino acids. Per the germline V gene, CDR1 is LNHDA and CDR2 is SQIVND (reference sequence). Here the CDR3 reads CATSLEGGANVLTF. In nucleotides, the CDR3 is TGTGCCACCTCCCTGGAGGGTGGGGCCAACGTCCTGACTTTC. Combining the CDR3 with reference TRBV19 and TRBJ2-6 gives the whole variable domain DGGITQSPKYLFRKEGQNVTLSCEQNLNHDAMYWYRQDPGQGLRLIYYSQIVNDFQKGDIAEGYSVSREKKESFPLTVTSAQKNPTAFYLCATSLEGGANVLTFGAGSRLTVL.

The chain employs TRBV19 and TRBJ1-1, with 12 nucleotides matching TRBD1. Germline V CDR1 and CDR2: LNHDA, SQIVND (reference sequence). The CDR3 consists of 17 residues. The ends lost 5 bases at V and 3 bases at J; junction bases unmatched: 10. The CDR3 loop reads CASSVWDRGLRDTEAFF. The CDR3 DNA follows: TGTGCCAGTAGTGTCTGGGACAGGGGGCTCAGGGACACTGAAGCTTTCTTT. Variable domain in full (rest from reference TRBV19 and TRBJ1-1): DGGITQSPKYLFRKEGQNVTLSCEQNLNHDAMYWYRQDPGQGLRLIYYSQIVNDFQKGDIAEGYSVSREKKESFPLTVTSAQKNPTAFYLCASSVWDRGLRDTEAFFGQGTRLTVV.

V usage is TRBV2 and J usage is TRBJ1-1; D gene unclear. This CDR3 comprises 11 residues. The germline CDR1 and CDR2 sequences are SNHLY and FYNNEI. V was trimmed by 8 bases and J by 1 base, leaving 5 bases between them. The CDR3 spells CASRENTEAFF. CDR3 DNA sequence: TGTGCCAGCCGCGAGAACACTGAAGCTTTCTTT.

The chain employs TRBV19 and TRBJ2-7, with 8 bases identical to TRBD1. CDR1 and CDR2 from the germline V gene are LNHDA and SQIVND (reference sequence). With 5 bases clipped from V and 4 bases from J, the junction kept 4 bases outside the gene matches. The CDR3 is made up of 13 amino acids. CDR3 sequence reads: CASSFGQGYEQYF. The CDR3 DNA sequence: TGTGCCAGTAGTTTCGGACAGGGATACGAGCAGTACTTC.

This chain uses TRBV4-1 with TRBJ2-2, with TRBD2 as a possible D gene (5 bases). Trimming removed 3 bases from V and 5 bases from J, with 10 bases in between. CDR3 size: 14 residues. Germline CDR1 and CDR2: MGHRA and YSYEKL. CDR3 sequence (DNA): TGCGCCAGCAGCCAGACCACTAGGACCGGGGAGCTGTTTTTT. Amino acids: CASSQTTRTGELFF.